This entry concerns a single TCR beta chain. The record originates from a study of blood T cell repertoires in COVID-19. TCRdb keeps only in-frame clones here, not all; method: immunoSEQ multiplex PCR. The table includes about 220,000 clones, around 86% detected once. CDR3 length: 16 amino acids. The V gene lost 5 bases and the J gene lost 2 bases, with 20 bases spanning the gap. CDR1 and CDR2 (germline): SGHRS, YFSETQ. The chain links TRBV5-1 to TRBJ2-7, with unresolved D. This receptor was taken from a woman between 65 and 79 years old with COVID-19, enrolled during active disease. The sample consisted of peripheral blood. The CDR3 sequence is CASSSSSSVNAYEQYF. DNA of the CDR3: TGCGCCAGCAGTTCCTCGTCGAGTGTCAATGCCTACGAGCAGTACTTC. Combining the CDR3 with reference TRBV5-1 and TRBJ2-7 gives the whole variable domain KAGVTQTPRYLIKTRGQQVTLSCSPISGHRSVSWYQQTPGQGLQFLFEYFSETQRNKGNFPGRFSGRQFSNSRSEMNVSTLELGDSALYLCASSSSSSVNAYEQYFGPGTRLTVT.